This T cell receptor beta chain emerged from a study of blood T cell repertoires in COVID-19. Overall study context: Both acute and convalescent COVID-19 samples were obtained from the United States, Italy and Spain. In each case, the material was cDNA or gDNA derived from T cells, B-cell-depleted T cells, or PBMCs.

Under the authors' procedure: The authors estimated nucleated cell counts from reference gene primer amplification. TCRdb's copy holds only in-frame clones and misses some; the assay was immunoSEQ multiplex PCR. That table gives V, J and clone size, and the DNA gave D and trimming. The sample carries a few hundred thousand clones, 90% recorded once. V was shortened by 5 bases and J by 6 bases, with 11 bases between the two germline ends. CDR3 length: 11 amino acids. Germline CDR1 and CDR2: DFQATT and SNEGSKA (reference sequence). The sample was PBMCs or T cells enriched from blood (not recorded which). This chain joins TRBV20-1 and TRBJ2-7, with D unresolved. The receptor was isolated from a woman aged 18-29 years with acute COVID-19. CDR3 coding DNA: TGCAGTGCTCCACAGACCGGCGAGCAGTACTTC. Its translation is CSAPQTGEQYF.